This T cell receptor beta chain came from a study of read filtering for tumor transcriptome and immune sequencing (dated by TCRdb to about 2020). Regarding the study in general: The cohort had roughly 18 male and more than 12 female patients with a mean age of roughly 66 years, ranging from roughly 45 to 80. Under revised international staging, eight or nine patients fell into R-ISS I, some 15 into R-ISS II and over five into R-ISS III. After DNase treatment, whole-transcriptome libraries were prepared with the TruSeq RNA Access Library Prep Kit. Per sample, about 4.05 to 10.27 million TCR-region mapped reads were obtained with IR-seq, compared with only roughly 75 to 1,400 with RNA-seq. Using the same bone marrow samples, the study ran both targeted immune repertoire sequencing and bulk whole-transcriptome sequencing and then compared the TCR repertoires from each method. One of the main goals was to work out a read-filtering strategy for immune repertoire data, in particular whether clonotypes backed by only a single read should be removed. General study outcomes and caveats: The correlation between IR-seq and RNA-seq shared clonotype proportions rose when single-read clonotypes were removed. The sorted CD138-negative fraction was a mixed bone marrow immune population, not purified T cells. IR-seq captured clonotypes at much higher depth and more reliably than RNA-seq, and smaller IR-seq throughput sufficed to identify most shared clonotypes. Single-read clonotypes made up roughly four fifths of clonotypes but only approximately 3.7% of total reads in IR-seq, compared with approximately 75% of clonotypes and around 45% of reads in RNA-seq.

V is cut back by 4 bases and J by 3 bases, with 13 bases in the junction unmatched. CDR1 MNHNY and CDR2 SVGAGI are derived from the germline V gene (reference sequence). The CDR3 starts with the cysteine, ends with the phenylalanine, and has 18 residues. Solely the CDR3 DNA is kept, with 54 bases framed from the first base. TCR libraries were built from 400 ng RNA with the Immunoverse kit, using molecular barcoded adaptors covering alpha/delta and beta/gamma chains. TCR library preparation used the same RNA that was used for transcriptome sequencing. Sequencing of TCR libraries was carried out on an Illumina HiSeq 4000 with 2 x 150 cycles. Per the authors' processing: With MiXCR, TCR reads were aligned to human V, D, J and C references and assembled into CDR3 clonotypes, with quality filtering and error correction included. The tcR package in R was used to analyze clonotype counts and gene usage diversity. Raw mapping reads were checked after the RNA-seq reads had been mapped by STAR aligner version 2.5.3a onto the human GRCh37 genome. To test the effect of sequencing depth on detected clonotypes, IR-seq fastq files were randomly downsampled using Seqtk 1.3. Clones were called with MiXCR by TCRdb after fastp trimmed the public reads at Q25, and only in-frame beta chains were retained. Each CDR3 protein gets just one entry, which takes the most common genes and DNA from the rows behind it. The V and J calls and clone size are TCRdb's, not the authors'. The sample records 75,000 to 95,000 distinct CDR3 sequences, 12% of which are singletons. The top ten hold 14% to 15% of the sample.

This clonotype was counted many times. Its antigen is unknown. No base quality values were provided; no much bigger clone lies one nucleotide off. Bone marrow was sampled from every patient at the time of active disease. Ficoll-Hypaque density gradient centrifugation was used to isolate bone marrow mononuclear cells. Myeloma plasma cells were removed and CD138-negative cells were obtained by negative selection following labeling with CD138 magnetic microbeads on a MACS separator. Flow cytometry with CD138 antibodies on an Attune NxT was used to check how pure the isolated cells were. TRIzol reagent was used to extract total RNA, which was then quantified with a NanoDrop spectrophotometer. For each patient, paired RNA-seq and IR-seq were run on the CD138-negative bone marrow sample from that patient.

This clonotype was sampled from a donor at least 40 years old with multiple myeloma. The sequence links TRBV6-6 to TRBJ2-1, with 9 bases in between that match TRBD1. The material sequenced was a population of CD138-negative cells sorted from bone marrow. The cell subset or site label of this sample denotes: bone marrow mononuclear cells depleted of CD138+ plasma/myeloma cells by negative magnetic selection. Read as DNA, the sequence is TGTGCCAGCAGTTCCCCCGGACAGGGGAGGAACTACTACAATGAGCAGTTCTTC. It is translated as CASSSPGQGRNYYNEQFF.